What follows describes a single T cell receptor (beta chain). Its specificity is not known. This CDR3 contains 14 residues. V lost 5 bases to trimming and J lost 0 bases, with 8 bases between them. Germline CDR1 reads SGHVS; CDR2 reads FQNEAQ. As for time point: week 47, end of study. With topical imiquimod, each dose of the vaccine consisted of 300 ug of mutant IDH1 20-mer peptide. New WHO grade 3 or 4 IDH1-mutant, ATRX-lost astrocytomas were present in all donors. This sample is drawn from a study of a mutant IDH1 vaccine in newly diagnosed glioma. Turning to the study itself: Vaccinations were initiated 4-6 weeks following radiotherapy alone, or were given together with temozolomide cycles. The therapy given earlier, which was standard therapy, consisted of radiotherapy, temozolomide, or both, and most of the patients received both. Held at week 35, visit V12 was the safety follow-up, and visit V13 followed at week 47.

TCRdb's copy holds only in-frame clones and misses some; the assay was immunoSEQ multiplex PCR. The table records around 65,000 clones, about four fifths of them present only once. This specimen consisted of PBMCs, obtained from a glioma patient whose treatment included an IDH1 peptide vaccine. V is TRBV7-8 and J is TRBJ1-3; D remains ambiguous. This sequence originates from a man aged 25 to 40 with glioma. CDR3 DNA: TGTGCCAGCAGCCTAGACGCCTCTGGAAACACCATATATTTT. This codes for CASSLDASGNTIYF.